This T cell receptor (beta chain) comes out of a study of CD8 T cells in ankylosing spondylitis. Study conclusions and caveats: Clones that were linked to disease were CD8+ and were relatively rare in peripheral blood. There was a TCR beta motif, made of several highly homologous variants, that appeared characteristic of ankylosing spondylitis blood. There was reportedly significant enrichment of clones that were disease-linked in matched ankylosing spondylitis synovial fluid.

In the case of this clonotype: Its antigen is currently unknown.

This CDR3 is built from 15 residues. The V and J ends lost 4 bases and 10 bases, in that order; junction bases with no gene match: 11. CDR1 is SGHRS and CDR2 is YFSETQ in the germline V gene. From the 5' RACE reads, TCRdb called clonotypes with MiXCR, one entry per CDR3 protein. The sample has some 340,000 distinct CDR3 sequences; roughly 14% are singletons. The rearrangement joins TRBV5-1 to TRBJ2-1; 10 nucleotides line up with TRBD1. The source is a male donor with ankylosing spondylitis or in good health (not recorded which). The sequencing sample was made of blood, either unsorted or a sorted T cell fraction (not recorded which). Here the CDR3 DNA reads TGCGCCAGCAGCCACCCGGGACAGGGGTCGCGGGAGCAGTTCTTC. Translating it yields CASSHPGQGSREQFF.